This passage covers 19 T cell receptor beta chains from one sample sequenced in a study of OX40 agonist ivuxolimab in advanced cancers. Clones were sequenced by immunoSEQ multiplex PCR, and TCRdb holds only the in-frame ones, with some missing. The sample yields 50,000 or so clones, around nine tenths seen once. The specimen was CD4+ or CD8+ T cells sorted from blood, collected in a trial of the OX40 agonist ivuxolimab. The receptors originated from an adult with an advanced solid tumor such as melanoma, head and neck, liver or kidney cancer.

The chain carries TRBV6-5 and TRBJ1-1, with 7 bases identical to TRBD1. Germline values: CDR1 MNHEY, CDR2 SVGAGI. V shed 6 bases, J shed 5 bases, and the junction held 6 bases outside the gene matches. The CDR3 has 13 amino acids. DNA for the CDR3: TGTGCCAGCAGAAACAGGGGTGAAACTGAAGCTTTCTTT. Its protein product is CASRNRGETEAFF.

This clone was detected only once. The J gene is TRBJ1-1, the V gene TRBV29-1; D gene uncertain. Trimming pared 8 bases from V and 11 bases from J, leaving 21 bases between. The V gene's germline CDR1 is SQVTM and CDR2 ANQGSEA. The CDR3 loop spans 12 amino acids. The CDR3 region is CSTDLLGINAFF. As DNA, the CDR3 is TGCAGCACGGACCTTCTGGGGATCAACGCTTTCTTT.

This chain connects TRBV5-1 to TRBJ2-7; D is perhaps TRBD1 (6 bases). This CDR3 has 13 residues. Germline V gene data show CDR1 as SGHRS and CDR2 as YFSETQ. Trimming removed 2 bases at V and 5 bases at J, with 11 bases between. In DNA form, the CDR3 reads TGCGCCAGCAGCTTTGGGCAGGGGAACGAGCAGTACTTC. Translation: CASSFGQGNEQYF.

The CDR3 sequence is CAWSTGLAMTDTQYF. CDR3 coding DNA: TGTGCCTGGAGTACCGGACTAGCGATGACAGATACGCAGTATTTT. The chain employs TRBV30 and TRBJ2-3; 9 bases are shared with TRBD2. The CDR3 contains 15 residues. V lost 2 bases, J lost 3 bases, and 6 bases stayed unmatched. The germline V gene encodes CDR1 GTSNPN and CDR2 SVGIG (reference sequence).

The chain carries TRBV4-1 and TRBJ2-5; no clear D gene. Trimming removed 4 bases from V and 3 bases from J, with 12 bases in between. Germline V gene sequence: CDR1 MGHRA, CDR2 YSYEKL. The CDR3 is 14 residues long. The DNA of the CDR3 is TGCGCCAGCAGCCCAAGACGGCGCGAAGAGACCCAGTACTTC. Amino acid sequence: CASSPRRREETQYF.

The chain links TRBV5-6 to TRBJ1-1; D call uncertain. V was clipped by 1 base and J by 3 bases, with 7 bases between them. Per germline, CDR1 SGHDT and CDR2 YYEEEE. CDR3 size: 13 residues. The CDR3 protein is CASSLSDDTEAFF. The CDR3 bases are TGTGCCAGCAGCTTGTCGGACGACACTGAAGCTTTCTTT.

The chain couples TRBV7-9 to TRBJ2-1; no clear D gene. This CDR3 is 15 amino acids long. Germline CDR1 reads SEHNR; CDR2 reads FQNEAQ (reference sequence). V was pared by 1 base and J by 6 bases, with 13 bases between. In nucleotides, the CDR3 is TGTGCCAGCAGCTTAGATGGCCAGAGGTCCAATGAGCAGTTCTTC. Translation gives CASSLDGQRSNEQFF.

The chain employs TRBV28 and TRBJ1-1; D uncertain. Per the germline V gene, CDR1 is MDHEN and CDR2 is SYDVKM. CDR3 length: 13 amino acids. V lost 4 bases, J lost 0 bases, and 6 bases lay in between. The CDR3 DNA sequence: TGTGCCAGCAGTTCCGGGGTGAACACTGAAGCTTTCTTT. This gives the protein CASSSGVNTEAFF.

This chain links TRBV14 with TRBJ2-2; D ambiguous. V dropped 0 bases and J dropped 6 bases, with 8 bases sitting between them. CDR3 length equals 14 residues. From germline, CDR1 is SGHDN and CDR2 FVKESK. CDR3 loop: CASSQDLGPGELFF. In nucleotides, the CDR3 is TGTGCCAGCAGCCAAGATCTAGGCCCCGGGGAGCTGTTTTTT.

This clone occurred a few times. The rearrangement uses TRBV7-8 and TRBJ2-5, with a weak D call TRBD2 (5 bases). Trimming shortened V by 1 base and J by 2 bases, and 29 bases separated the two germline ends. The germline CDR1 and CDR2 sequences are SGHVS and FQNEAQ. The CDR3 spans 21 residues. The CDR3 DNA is TGTGCCAGCAGCTTAGAAACCAAAAACGTGCCCCCGGGGTCTACACAAGAGACCCAGTACTTC. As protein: CASSLETKNVPPGSTQETQYF.

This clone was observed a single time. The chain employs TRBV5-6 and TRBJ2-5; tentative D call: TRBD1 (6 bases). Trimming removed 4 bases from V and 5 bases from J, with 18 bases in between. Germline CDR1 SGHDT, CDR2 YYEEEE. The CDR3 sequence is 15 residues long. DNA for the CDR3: TGTGCCAGCAGCGTAAAGACAGGTGCTTGGGAGACCCAGTACTTC. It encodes CASSVKTGAWETQYF.

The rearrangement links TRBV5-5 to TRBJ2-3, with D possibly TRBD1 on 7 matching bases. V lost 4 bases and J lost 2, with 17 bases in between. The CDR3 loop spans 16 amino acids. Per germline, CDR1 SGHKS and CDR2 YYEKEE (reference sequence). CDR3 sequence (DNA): TGTGCCAGCAGCAGGGGTGCGGGACAGTACACAGATACGCAGTATTTT. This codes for CASSRGAGQYTDTQYF.

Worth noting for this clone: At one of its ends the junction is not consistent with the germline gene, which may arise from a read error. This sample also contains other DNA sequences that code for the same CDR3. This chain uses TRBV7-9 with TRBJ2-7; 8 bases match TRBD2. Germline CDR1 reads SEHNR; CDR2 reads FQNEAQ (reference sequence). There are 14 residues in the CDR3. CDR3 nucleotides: TGTGCCAGTAGCTTGGGACTAGGGGCCTACGAGCAGTACTTC. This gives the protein CASSLGLGAYEQYF.

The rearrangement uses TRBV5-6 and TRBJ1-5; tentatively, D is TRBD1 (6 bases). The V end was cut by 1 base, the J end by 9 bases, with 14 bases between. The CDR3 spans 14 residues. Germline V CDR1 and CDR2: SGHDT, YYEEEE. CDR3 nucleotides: TGTGCCAGCAGCTTGACTGGGGGCGCATCGCCCCAGCATTTT. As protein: CASSLTGGASPQHF.

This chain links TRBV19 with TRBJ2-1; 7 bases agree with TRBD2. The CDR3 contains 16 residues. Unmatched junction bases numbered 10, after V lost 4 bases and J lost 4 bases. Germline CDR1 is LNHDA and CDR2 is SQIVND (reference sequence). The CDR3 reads CASSKGAGAAYNEQFF. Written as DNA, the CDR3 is TGTGCCAGTAGTAAAGGGGCGGGAGCCGCTTACAATGAGCAGTTCTTC.

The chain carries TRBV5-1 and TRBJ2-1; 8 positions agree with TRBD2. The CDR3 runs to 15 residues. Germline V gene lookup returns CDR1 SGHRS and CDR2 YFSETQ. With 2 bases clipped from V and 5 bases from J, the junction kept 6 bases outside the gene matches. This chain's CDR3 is CASSFGTRQNNEQFF. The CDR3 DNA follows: TGCGCCAGCAGCTTCGGGACTAGGCAGAACAATGAGCAGTTCTTC.

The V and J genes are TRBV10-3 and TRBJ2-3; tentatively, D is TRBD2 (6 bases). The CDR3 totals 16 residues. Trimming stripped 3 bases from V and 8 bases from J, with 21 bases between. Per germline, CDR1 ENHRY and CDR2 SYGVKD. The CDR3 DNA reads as TGTGCCATCAGTGATCTGTTGGTTGGTTGGGGAGGTACGCAGTATTTT. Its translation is CAISDLLVGWGGTQYF.

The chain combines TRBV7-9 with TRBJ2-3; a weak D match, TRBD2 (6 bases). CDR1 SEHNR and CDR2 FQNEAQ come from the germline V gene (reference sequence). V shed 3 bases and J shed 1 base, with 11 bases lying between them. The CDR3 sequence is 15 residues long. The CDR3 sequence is CASSFGGAGTDTQYF. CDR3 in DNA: TGTGCCAGCAGCTTCGGGGGAGCGGGCACAGATACGCAGTATTTT.

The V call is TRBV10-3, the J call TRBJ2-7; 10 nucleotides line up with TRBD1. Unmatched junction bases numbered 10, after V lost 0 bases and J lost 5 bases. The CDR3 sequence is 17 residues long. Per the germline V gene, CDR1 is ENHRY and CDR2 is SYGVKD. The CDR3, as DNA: TGTGCCATCAGTGAGTCAATGATTTCCGGGACAGGGGACGAGCAGTACTTC. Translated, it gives CAISESMISGTGDEQYF.